Below are 30 T cell receptor beta chains sequenced from a single sample in a study of blood T cell repertoires in COVID-19. Using immunoSEQ multiplex PCR, the repertoire was profiled, and TCRdb retains in-frame clones only, with some absent. The repertoire holds fewer than 500,000 clones, 86% seen once, with under 1.5% in the top ten. Sequencing was done on a sample of peripheral blood. These receptors were taken from a woman aged 30 to 39 with active or convalescent COVID-19.

J is TRBJ1-3 and V is TRBV7-2, with D perhaps matching TRBD1 (6 bases). CDR1 and CDR2 from the germline V gene are SGHTA and FQGNSA. Trimming stripped 1 base from V and 0 bases from J, with 19 bases between. This CDR3 is built from 19 residues. CDR3 sequence (DNA): TGTGCCAGCAGCTTAGTATCCGGGGAGCAGGGGTACTCTGGAAACACCATATATTTT. Protein: CASSLVSGEQGYSGNTIYF.

The chain couples TRBV18 to TRBJ1-1, with 7 bases identical to TRBD1. The CDR3 sequence is 15 residues long. Germline V gene sequence: CDR1 KGHSH, CDR2 LQKENI. Germline trimming cut 6 bases from V and 4 bases from J; bases unmatched to any gene: 11. CDR3: CASSPGPQGSTEAFF. The CDR3, as DNA: TGTGCCAGCTCCCCGGGACCACAGGGGAGCACTGAAGCTTTCTTT.

This rearrangement joins TRBV20-1 to TRBJ2-3; D might be TRBD2 (6 bases). Trimming left V 3 bases short and J 0 bases short, with 19 bases between. CDR3 length: 17 residues. CDR1 is DFQATT, CDR2 SNEGSKA, per germline (reference sequence). CDR3 nucleotide sequence: TGCAGTGCTAGTGATTTATTTGGGACTGCTAGCACAGATACGCAGTATTTT. Protein product: CSASDLFGTASTDTQYF.

The V call is TRBV25-1, the J call TRBJ2-3; D may be TRBD2 (5 bases). Per germline, CDR1 MGHDK and CDR2 SYGVNS. Deletions cut 6 bases from V and 5 bases from J, with 18 bases between. This CDR3 is 15 amino acids long. In DNA form, the CDR3 reads TGTGCCAGCAGACCAAACGGCGGAGGACGAGATACGCAGTATTTT. It codes for CASRPNGGGRDTQYF.

The chain couples TRBV19 to TRBJ2-5; D gene unclear. Germline V gives CDR1 LNHDA, CDR2 SQIVND (reference sequence). The CDR3 sequence is 13 residues long. V was clipped by 9 bases and J by 2 bases, with 13 bases between them. The CDR3 DNA reads TGTGCCAGCAGTCCCACGGAGCAAGAGACCCAGTACTTC. Encoded protein: CASSPTEQETQYF.

The genes are TRBV3-1 (or the pseudogene TRBV3-2) and TRBJ1-2; weak D call: TRBD1 (6 bases). Germline V lookup: CDR1 LGHDT, CDR2 YNNKEL (reference sequence). V lost 2 bases, J lost 5 bases, and 18 bases lay in between. The CDR3 covers 16 residues. CDR3 loop: CASSQTGHPLGYGYTF. The CDR3 nucleotides read TGTGCCAGCAGCCAAACGGGACACCCGCTAGGGTATGGCTACACCTTC.

This clone was detected only once. This chain connects TRBV11-2 to TRBJ2-2, with TRBD1 as a possible D gene (6 bases). The germline V gene encodes CDR1 SGHAT and CDR2 FQNNGV. The CDR3 sequence is 14 residues long. V was cut by 4 bases and J by 6 bases, with 12 bases left in between. The CDR3 DNA sequence: TGTGCCAGCAGCTCCGGACAGAAGGCCGGGGAGCTGTTTTTT. Protein sequence: CASSSGQKAGELFF.

The rearrangement uses TRBV19 and TRBJ1-5; 7 nucleotides line up with TRBD1. Losses at the gene ends were 6 bases for V and 1 base for J; bases not matched to a gene: 9. Germline V gives CDR1 LNHDA, CDR2 SQIVND (reference sequence). This CDR3 region has 16 residues. The CDR3 sequence is CASRRETGPSNQPQHF. The CDR3 DNA reads as TGTGCCAGTAGACGCGAGACAGGGCCGAGCAATCAGCCCCAGCATTTT.

V is TRBV21-1 and J is TRBJ1-4. TRBV21-1 is assigned pseudogene status. This CDR3 has 19 residues. CDR3 region: CASSTQNGRLSGANEKLFF. In DNA form, the CDR3 reads TGTGCCAGCAGCACGCAAAACGGTAGGCTTTCGGGGGCTAATGAAAAACTGTTTTTT.

The V and J genes are TRBV5-1 and TRBJ1-1, with D possibly TRBD1 on 6 matching bases. The CDR3 extends over 16 amino acids. Germline CDR1 reads SGHRS; CDR2 reads YFSETQ. V lost 3 bases to trimming and J lost 0 bases, with 15 bases between them. The CDR3 spells CASSWGRGVVNTEAFF. The DNA for the CDR3 is TGCGCCAGCAGCTGGGGCAGGGGAGTGGTGAACACTGAAGCTTTCTTT.

This clone appeared a single time. This chain joins TRBV6-6 and TRBJ1-6; possible D gene TRBD1, 5 bases. Trimming took off 5 bases at V and 5 bases at J, with 7 bases between the two ends. The CDR3 covers 13 residues. Germline CDR1 is MNHNY and CDR2 is SVGAGI (reference sequence). The CDR3 protein is CASSKTDNSPLHF. The CDR3 DNA is TGTGCCAGCAGTAAGACAGATAATTCACCCCTCCACTTT.

This clone was picked up a small number of times. This rearrangement joins TRBV4-2 to TRBJ1-2; D is unclear. The V gene lost 0 bases and the J gene lost 0 bases, with 11 bases spanning the gap. CDR1 and CDR2 from the germline V gene are LGHNA and YNFKEQ. The CDR3 has 16 amino acids. CDR3 sequence (DNA): TGTGCCAGCAGCCAAGATTTTCGAGGTTCTAACTATGGCTACACCTTC. Amino acids: CASSQDFRGSNYGYTF.

This chain joins TRBV4-2 and TRBJ1-1; TRBD1 might be the D (6 bases). The ends were cut back, 1 base at V and 7 bases at J, with 19 bases in the middle. The CDR3 runs to 16 residues. Per the germline V gene, CDR1 is LGHNA and CDR2 is YNFKEQ. The CDR3 sequence: CASSQVSLGGSGEAFF. The CDR3 region has the DNA TGTGCCAGCAGCCAAGTCTCATTAGGGGGTTCAGGTGAAGCTTTCTTT.

The V and J genes are TRBV2 and TRBJ2-1; 9 nucleotides match TRBD2. The germline gives CDR1 SNHLY, CDR2 FYNNEI. V was pared by 7 bases and J by 5 bases, with 9 bases of the junction left unmatched. The CDR3 contains 15 residues. The CDR3 DNA sequence: TGTGCCAGCATGCTGGGACTAGCAGACAACAATGAGCAGTTCTTC. This sequence encodes CASMLGLADNNEQFF.

This rearrangement joins TRBV10-3 to TRBJ2-5, with a weak D call TRBD1 (5 bases). The CDR3 spans 14 residues. Germline CDR1 reads ENHRY; CDR2 reads SYGVKD. V dropped 4 bases and J dropped 5 bases, with 14 bases sitting between them. The CDR3 here is CAISAPGSVETQYF. CDR3 in DNA: TGTGCCATCAGTGCGCCAGGGTCGGTTGAGACCCAGTACTTC.

The rearrangement links TRBV27 to TRBJ2-3; TRBD2 agrees at 13 bases. CDR1 and CDR2 (germline): MNHEY, SMNVEV (reference sequence). J was trimmed by 8 bases and V by 6 bases; bases with no gene match: 5. CDR3 length: 14 residues. The CDR3 nucleotides read TGTGCCAGCAGCAACCGACTAGCGGGAGGTACGCAGTATTTT. Translation: CASSNRLAGGTQYF.

The chain couples TRBV30 to TRBJ1-5, with 7 positions matching TRBD1. Germline V CDR1 and CDR2: GTSNPN, SVGIG (reference sequence). V lost 2 bases to trimming and J lost 0 bases; unmatched junction nucleotides: 7. The CDR3 totals 16 residues. The CDR3 sequence is CAWSLAGGSSNQPQHF. The CDR3, as DNA: TGTGCCTGGAGTCTAGCAGGGGGATCTAGCAATCAGCCCCAGCATTTT.

The V gene is TRBV5-1, the J gene TRBJ2-1; 8 nucleotides match TRBD2. CDR3 size: 16 residues. Per germline, CDR1 SGHRS and CDR2 YFSETQ. Trimming cost V 4 bases and J 3 bases; bases outside gene matches: 9. The CDR3 DNA reads TGCGCCAGCAGCATAATTCCGGGACTAGTCTACAATGAGCAGTTCTTC. It codes for CASSIIPGLVYNEQFF. The full variable domain, rest sourced from reference TRBV5-1 and TRBJ2-1, is KAGVTQTPRYLIKTRGQQVTLSCSPISGHRSVSWYQQTPGQGLQFLFEYFSETQRNKGNFPGRFSGRQFSNSRSEMNVSTLELGDSALYLCASSIIPGLVYNEQFFGPGTRLTVL.

This rearrangement joins TRBV5-5 to TRBJ1-1; the D is unclear. Deletions cut 4 bases from V and 1 base from J, with 17 bases between. This CDR3 is 16 amino acids long. The germline gives CDR1 SGHKS, CDR2 YYEKEE (reference sequence). DNA of the CDR3: TGTGCCAGCAGCGCCGGCCTTACTAACCCGAACACTGAAGCTTTCTTT. Translated: CASSAGLTNPNTEAFF.

The chain combines TRBV10-3 with TRBJ2-7; 10 nucleotides align to TRBD2. This CDR3 spans 16 amino acids. V lost 0 bases and J lost 1; bases outside the gene matches: 3. The germline V gene encodes CDR1 ENHRY and CDR2 SYGVKD. The CDR3 DNA reads TGTGCCATCAGTGAGTCAAGGACTAGCGGTTCCTACGAGCAGTACTTC. Amino acids: CAISESRTSGSYEQYF.

Concerning this clone itself: One end of the junction does not line up with germline, which may come from a read error. The rearrangement links TRBV2 to TRBJ2-4; 11 bases are shared with TRBD2. CDR3 size: 15 residues. Germline V gene sequence: CDR1 SNHLY, CDR2 FYNNEI. This chain's CDR3 is CASSALAGVSNIKYF. For the CDR3, the DNA is TGTGCCAGCAGCGCACTAGCGGGAGTAAGCAACATTAAGTACTTC.

J is TRBJ1-1 and V is TRBV18; TRBD1 is a possible D gene (6 bases). The V gene lost 0 bases and the J gene lost 4 bases, with 12 bases spanning the gap. Germline V gives CDR1 KGHSH, CDR2 LQKENI. The CDR3 runs to 15 residues. In DNA, the CDR3 is TGTGCCAGCTCACCACCGAGGGGGTCGGTCACTGAAGCTTTCTTT. Translated, it gives CASSPPRGSVTEAFF. Combining the CDR3 with reference TRBV18 and TRBJ1-1 gives the whole variable domain NAGVMQNPRHLVRRRGQEARLRCSPMKGHSHVYWYRQLPEEGLKFMVYLQKENIIDESGMPKERFSAEFPKEGPSILRIQQVVRGDSAAYFCASSPPRGSVTEAFFGQGTRLTVV.

This clone was seen only once. The rearrangement joins TRBV27 to TRBJ1-4, with a weak D call TRBD1 (6 bases). There are 16 residues in the CDR3. V gave up 4 bases and J gave up 8 bases, with 20 bases separating them. CDR1 is MNHEY, CDR2 SMNVEV, per germline (reference sequence). The CDR3 bases are TGTGCCAGCAGTTCCCATCAACAGGGAGTTGAAGAAAAACTGTTTTTT. Its translation is CASSSHQQGVEEKLFF. The full variable domain, its missing parts supplied by reference TRBV27 and TRBJ1-4, is EAQVTQNPRYLITVTGKKLTVTCSQNMNHEYMSWYRQDPGLGLRQIYYSMNVEVTDKGDVPEGYKVSRKEKRNFPLILESPSPNQTSLYFCASSSHQQGVEEKLFFGSGTQLSVL.

This sequence joins TRBV30 and TRBJ1-1; TRBD1 might be the D (5 bases). Germline CDR1 is GTSNPN and CDR2 is SVGIG (reference sequence). The V gene lost 0 bases and the J gene lost 4 bases, with 15 bases spanning the gap. This CDR3 comprises 15 residues. The CDR3 reads CAWSVGRVGSTEAFF. The CDR3 DNA reads as TGTGCCTGGAGTGTAGGCAGGGTGGGAAGCACTGAAGCTTTCTTT.

The sample holds a few counts of this clone. The chain is built from TRBV27 and TRBJ1-1; tentatively, D is TRBD1 (5 bases). In germline, CDR1 is MNHEY, CDR2 SMNVEV (reference sequence). V lost 5 bases to trimming and J lost 2 bases, with 9 bases between them. This CDR3 is built from 13 residues. CDR3 sequence: CASSTGHNTEAFF. The CDR3 DNA follows: TGTGCCAGCAGTACAGGACATAACACTGAAGCTTTCTTT.

The chain recombines TRBV11-2 with TRBJ1-2; 7 bases agree with TRBD1. The trim removed 5 bases at V and 4 bases at J, leaving 7 bases unmatched. Germline loops: CDR1 SGHAT, CDR2 FQNNGV. The CDR3 consists of 14 residues. This CDR3 reads CASSDRTGSYGYTF. The CDR3 bases are TGTGCCAGCAGCGACCGGACAGGCTCCTATGGCTACACCTTC. Variable domain in full (rest from reference TRBV11-2 and TRBJ1-2): EAGVAQSPRYKIIEKRQSVAFWCNPISGHATLYWYQQILGQGPKLLIQFQNNGVVDDSQLPKDRFSAERLKGVDSTLKIQPAKLEDSAVYLCASSDRTGSYGYTFGSGTRLTVV.

The chain recombines TRBV2 with TRBJ1-6; D unresolved. The CDR3 is 13 amino acids. V dropped 2 bases and J dropped 7 bases, with 6 bases sitting between them. CDR1 and CDR2 (germline): SNHLY, FYNNEI. The CDR3 DNA is TGTGCCAGCAGTGAAAATGTAAATTCACCCCTCCACTTT. It specifies CASSENVNSPLHF.

The V gene is TRBV5-6, the J gene TRBJ1-5, with TRBD1 identical over 8 bases. This CDR3 comprises 15 residues. V lost 3 bases and J lost 3; bases outside the gene matches: 5. Looked up from germline, CDR1 is SGHDT and CDR2 is YYEEEE. The CDR3 loop is CASSYGQGANQPQHF. The DNA for the CDR3 is TGTGCCAGCAGCTATGGACAGGGTGCCAATCAGCCCCAGCATTTT.

The chain links TRBV6-2 or TRBV6-3 to TRBJ2-1, with 13 bases identical to TRBD2. In germline, CDR1 is MNHEY, CDR2 SVGEGT. CDR3 size: 15 residues. The J segment lost 8 bases and the V segment lost 2 bases, leaving 3 bases of the junction unmatched. CDR3 region: CASSYGLAGDDEQFF. The CDR3 bases are TGTGCCAGCAGTTACGGACTAGCGGGAGATGATGAGCAGTTCTTC.

The gene calls are TRBV2 and TRBJ2-5, with a tentative D call TRBD1 (6 bases). This CDR3 spans 15 amino acids. Between the trimmed V and J ends, which lost 2 bases and 0 bases, there was a span of 10 bases. Germline V lookup: CDR1 SNHLY, CDR2 FYNNEI. CDR3 sequence reads: CASSEPDRYQETQYF. CDR3 in DNA: TGTGCCAGCAGTGAACCAGACAGGTACCAAGAGACCCAGTACTTC.